This T cell receptor beta chain was sequenced during a study of shared clonotypes between healthy human individuals. Across the whole study: CD4 naive and memory got three plates each, CD8 naive two, CD8 memory one.

General study points: Generally, naive subsets came out with larger estimated richness than memory subsets.

Trimming cost V 4 bases and J 3 bases, with 12 bases left between them. The CDR3 length is 14 residues. Germline CDR1 and CDR2: SGDLS and YYNGEE. Details on this clone: The antigen remains unidentified.

Terminally differentiated effector memory CD45RA+ cells were left out of the naive CD8 fraction, which was CD45RO-negative and positively selected for CCR7. Donors, healthy HIV-negative adults, lacked recent acute infections or vaccinations. Deep was the level used in running the assay. Assay used: immunoSEQ multiplex PCR; TCRdb lists only in-frame clones, some missing. The data show over 2 million clones, roughly 94% seen once. The TCR originated in a man between 18 and 35 years old in good health. The sample consisted of naive CD8+ T cells sorted from blood. V is TRBV9 and J is TRBJ2-3; no clear D gene. DNA of the CDR3: TGTGCCAGCAGCCCTACCGCGGTTACAGATACGCAGTATTTT. It encodes CASSPTAVTDTQYF.